This TCR beta chain stems from a study of shared clonotypes between healthy human individuals. Study-wide context: The donor pool was made up of two women and three men aged 18 to 49.

Each subset's genomic DNA was shared equally among a number of immunoSEQ plates. Each PCR replicate from the sorted subsets contained around 200 ng DNA, which is some 31,000 T cell genomes. The protocol was immunoSEQ multiplex PCR, while the TCRdb copy is restricted to in-frame clones and leaves out a portion. The data contain about 640,000 clones, about three quarters of them singletons. Deletions cut 6 bases from V and 2 bases from J, with 14 bases between. In germline, CDR1 is MNHEY, CDR2 SMNVEV (reference sequence). CDR3 length equals 14 residues. This TCR derives from a woman aged 25-40 years in good health. The chain uses TRBV27 and TRBJ2-7; no reliable D call. The sequenced material came from memory CD4+ T cells sorted from blood. Subset here: CD45RA-negative fraction. In DNA form, the CDR3 reads TGTGCCAGCAGCCCCAGGATGGGTCCCTACGAGCAGTACTTC. Translated: CASSPRMGPYEQYF.